There are many counts of the clone carrying this TCR beta chain. The antigen remains undetermined. These data belong to a study of blood T cells in healthy people across ages. Next came a second PCR, run for about 7 to 12 cycles, which used a sample-barcoded 5' primer along with a J-beta primer mix. A 12-random-nucleotide template-switch adaptor tagged each cDNA molecule. Individual samples furnished no less than 2.5 million CDR3-containing paired-end reads apiece. TCRdb called the 5' RACE reads again in MiXCR, with one record for every CDR3 protein. The sample lists about 640,000 distinct CDR3 sequences, about 30% seen once, with approximately 15% in the top ten. Study-wide points: Age showed a roughly linear inverse relationship with TCR beta diversity per million T cells. PBMCs went unsorted, and a conclusive naive versus antigen-experienced comparison was therefore prevented.

The sequence derives from a woman of 80 years or more in good health. The sequenced sample consisted of blood.

The CDR3 nucleotides are TGCGCCAGCAGTTATGCGGACAGGGACTACGAGCAGTACTTC. Amino acids: CASSYADRDYEQYF. V is TRBV5-1 and J is TRBJ2-7; TRBD1 matches at 8 bases. The length of the CDR3 is 14 residues. The junction had 7 bases not matched to a gene; V was cut back by 5 bases and J by 3 bases. Germline V gene lookup returns CDR1 SGHRS and CDR2 YFSETQ.